A single sample gave rise to the 11 T cell receptor beta chains below, sequenced in a study of memory CD8 T cells in hepatitis C reinfection. Repertoires were generated with immunoSEQ multiplex PCR, while TCRdb's copy carries only in-frame clones and drops some. This sample yields 45,000 to 55,000 clones, of which around nine tenths are seen a single time; around 1% belongs to the top ten. The sample's time point: pre-reinfection, 55 to 20 weeks before reinfection detection. No in vitro expansion preceded TCR sequencing of the sorted cells. Sequenced: naive CD8+ T cells sorted from blood. The receptors stem from a man aged 18 to 30 with hepatitis C virus infection.

The chain links TRBV6-6 to TRBJ2-1; the match to TRBD2 covers 11 bases. J lost 0 bases, V lost 4 bases, and 2 bases had no gene match. The CDR3 spans 16 residues. CDR1 is MNHNY and CDR2 is SVGAGI in the germline V gene (reference sequence). As DNA, the CDR3 is TGTGCCAGCAGTTTACTAGCGGGAGCCTCCTACAATGAGCAGTTCTTC. This sequence encodes CASSLLAGASYNEQFF.

The CDR3 bases are TGTGCCAGCAGCTTTCTAGGGGTGAGCCAAGAGACCCAGTACTTC. It yields the protein CASSFLGVSQETQYF. The chain recombines TRBV7-2 with TRBJ2-5, with D perhaps TRBD1 (5 bases). The length of the CDR3 is 15 residues. CDR1 is SGHTA and CDR2 is FQGNSA in the germline V gene. Trimming removed 3 bases from V and 1 base from J, with 12 bases in between.

This clone was found once. The CDR3 loop is CASSLKAGVRNQPQHF. As DNA, the CDR3 is TGTGCCAGCAGTTTAAAAGCGGGGGTACGCAATCAGCCCCAGCATTTT. The genes are TRBV27 and TRBJ1-5, with D tentatively TRBD1 (5 bases). V was trimmed by 2 bases and J by 2 bases, leaving 13 bases between them. Germline loops: CDR1 MNHEY, CDR2 SMNVEV (reference sequence). The CDR3 consists of 16 residues.

The CDR3 loop reads CASSPRTSGGRHNEQFF. CDR3 DNA: TGTGCCAGTAGTCCCCGGACTAGCGGGGGCCGACACAATGAGCAGTTCTTC. The chain uses TRBV19 and TRBJ2-1; 13 bases fit TRBD2. Looked up from germline, CDR1 is LNHDA and CDR2 is SQIVND (reference sequence). The ends lost 5 bases at V and 5 bases at J; junction bases unmatched: 9. The CDR3 loop spans 17 amino acids. The full variable domain, its missing parts supplied by reference TRBV19 and TRBJ2-1, is DGGITQSPKYLFRKEGQNVTLSCEQNLNHDAMYWYRQDPGQGLRLIYYSQIVNDFQKGDIAEGYSVSREKKESFPLTVTSAQKNPTAFYLCASSPRTSGGRHNEQFFGPGTRLTVL.

This chain joins TRBV5-8 and TRBJ1-2; a weak D match, TRBD1 (6 bases). Germline assignment: CDR1 SGHTS and CDR2 YDEGEE. The CDR3 loop spans 14 amino acids. The germline V and J ends were trimmed by 4 bases and 3 bases, with 13 bases remaining between them. The CDR3 protein is CASSPEGGYYGYTF. CDR3 coding DNA: TGTGCCAGCAGCCCCGAAGGGGGTTACTATGGCTACACCTTC.

V usage is TRBV27 and J usage is TRBJ2-2; TRBD2 matches at 8 bases. J was trimmed by 5 bases and V by 7 bases; bases with no gene match: 12. Germline-derived CDR1 and CDR2 are MNHEY and SMNVEV (reference sequence). This CDR3 region has 16 residues. CDR3 sequence: CASKGGAGGRTGELFF. Here the CDR3 DNA reads TGTGCCAGCAAGGGCGGGGCGGGAGGTCGAACCGGGGAGCTGTTTTTT.

The chain is built from TRBV28 and TRBJ2-3; TRBD2 might be the D (6 bases). The germline V gene encodes CDR1 MDHEN and CDR2 SYDVKM. This CDR3 spans 16 amino acids. V was shortened by 7 bases and J by 0 bases, with 17 bases between the two germline ends. The CDR3 protein is CASNQRLGGSTDTQYF. Here the CDR3 DNA reads TGTGCCAGCAACCAACGACTAGGCGGGAGCACAGATACGCAGTATTTT.

The CDR3 bases are TGTGCCAGCAGTTTTCTCGGTGAGCAGTTCTTC. Translated: CASSFLGEQFF. The V call is TRBV27, the J call TRBJ2-1; D is ambiguous. Trimming took off 3 bases at V and 9 bases at J, with 6 bases between the two ends. From germline, CDR1 is MNHEY and CDR2 SMNVEV (reference sequence). This CDR3 is built from 11 residues.

The chain employs TRBV18 and TRBJ1-3; no clear D gene. Deletions cut 0 bases from V and 0 bases from J, with 9 bases between. CDR3 length: 16 amino acids. The germline V gene encodes CDR1 KGHSH and CDR2 LQKENI. The CDR3: CASSPPPWSSGNTIYF. CDR3 DNA: TGTGCCAGCTCACCACCCCCCTGGAGCTCTGGAAACACCATATATTTT.

The rearrangement uses TRBV19 and TRBJ2-1; 9 nucleotides agree with TRBD2. CDR1 is LNHDA, CDR2 SQIVND, per germline (reference sequence). J was trimmed by 5 bases and V by 3 bases; bases with no gene match: 8. The CDR3 runs 16 residues. The chain's CDR3 is CASSINAGGPHNEQFF. CDR3 nucleotide sequence: TGTGCCAGTAGTATCAACGCGGGAGGGCCCCACAATGAGCAGTTCTTC. Full variable domain (missing parts from reference TRBV19 and TRBJ2-1): DGGITQSPKYLFRKEGQNVTLSCEQNLNHDAMYWYRQDPGQGLRLIYYSQIVNDFQKGDIAEGYSVSREKKESFPLTVTSAQKNPTAFYLCASSINAGGPHNEQFFGPGTRLTVL.

The genes are TRBV5-1 and TRBJ2-2; D unresolved. Trimming took off 0 bases at V and 0 bases at J, with 9 bases between the two ends. The length of the CDR3 is 16 residues. Germline values: CDR1 SGHRS, CDR2 YFSETQ. This chain's CDR3 is CASSLAQNANTGELFF. The CDR3 DNA follows: TGCGCCAGCAGCTTGGCCCAGAACGCGAACACCGGGGAGCTGTTTTTT.